One sample yielded the 10 T cell receptor beta chains listed below, sequenced in a study of monozygotic twins with inflammatory bowel disease. TCRdb reanalyzed the 5' RACE reads, giving one entry per CDR3 protein sequence and no DNA. Its table records around 410,000 distinct CDR3 sequences. Specimen: blood. The receptors were sampled from a human donor with ulcerative colitis or Crohn's disease, or a healthy co-twin of an affected twin (not recorded which).

CDR3 region: CASSPVGRSGANVLTF. This chain uses TRBV5-6 with TRBJ2-6; TCRdb names TRBD1, which stays unverified in the absence of DNA. This CDR3 contains 16 residues. Germline V gives CDR1 SGHDT, CDR2 YYEEEE.

The rearrangement joins TRBV4-3 to TRBJ2-3; there is no DNA to check the TCRdb D call of TRBD2. CDR1 LGHNA and CDR2 YSLEER come from the germline V gene. CDR3 length equals 16 residues. The CDR3 protein is CASSQDVGLAGSTQYF.

The chain has TRBV20-1 and TRBJ1-3. CDR1 and CDR2 from the germline V gene are DFQATT and SNEGSKA (reference sequence). The CDR3 runs 14 residues. The CDR3: CSAEREGTGNTIYF.

The rearrangement links TRBV5-1 to TRBJ2-3; TCRdb reports TRBD1, a call that lacks DNA to check it against. The germline V gene encodes CDR1 SGHRS and CDR2 YFSETQ. The length of the CDR3 is 13 residues. CDR3 sequence reads: CASGRNPADTQYF.

The rearrangement links TRBV18 to TRBJ1-5; the TCRdb call, TRBD1, lacks DNA for checking. This CDR3 contains 14 residues. The germline V gene has CDR1 KGHSH and CDR2 LQKENI. CDR3: CASSPAGDRQPQHF.

The chain joins TRBV11-3 to TRBJ2-2; without DNA, the TCRdb call of TRBD2 cannot be checked. The length of the CDR3 is 16 residues. Germline V gene lookup returns CDR1 SGHNT and CDR2 YENEEA. CDR3 loop: CASSLSGLPNTGELFF.

The chain couples TRBV6-5 to TRBJ1-2. Germline CDR1 MNHEY, CDR2 SVGAGI. This CDR3 has 15 amino acids. The CDR3 sequence: CASSSRGGAGYGYTF.

This sequence joins TRBV12-3 or TRBV12-4 and TRBJ2-2; the D gene TCRdb calls, TRBD1, cannot be checked with no DNA. The length of the CDR3 is 11 residues. Here the CDR3 reads CASRGAGELFF.

The V and J genes are TRBV20-1 and TRBJ1-2; TCRdb indicates TRBD1, and absent DNA this call remains unverified. The germline gives CDR1 DFQATT, CDR2 SNEGSKA (reference sequence). CDR3 size: 14 residues. CDR3 in amino acids: CSAFTGTGASGYTF.

This rearrangement joins TRBV20-1 to TRBJ1-5; absent DNA, TCRdb's TRBD1 call cannot be checked. The CDR3 has 21 residues. Germline V gives CDR1 DFQATT, CDR2 SNEGSKA (reference sequence). CDR3 loop: CSARAEKGTGTIPYSNQPQHF.